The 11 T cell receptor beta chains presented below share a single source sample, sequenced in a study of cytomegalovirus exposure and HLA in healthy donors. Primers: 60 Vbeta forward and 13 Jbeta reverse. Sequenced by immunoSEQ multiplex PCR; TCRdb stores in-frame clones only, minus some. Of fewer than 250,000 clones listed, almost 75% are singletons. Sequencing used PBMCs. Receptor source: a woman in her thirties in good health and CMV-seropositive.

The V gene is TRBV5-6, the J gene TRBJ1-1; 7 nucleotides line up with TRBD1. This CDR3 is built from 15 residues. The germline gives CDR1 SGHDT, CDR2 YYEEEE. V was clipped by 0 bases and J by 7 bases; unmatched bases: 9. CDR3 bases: TGTGCCAGCAGCTTGGATCCAGGGGGATTGAATGAAGCTTTCTTT. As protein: CASSLDPGGLNEAFF.

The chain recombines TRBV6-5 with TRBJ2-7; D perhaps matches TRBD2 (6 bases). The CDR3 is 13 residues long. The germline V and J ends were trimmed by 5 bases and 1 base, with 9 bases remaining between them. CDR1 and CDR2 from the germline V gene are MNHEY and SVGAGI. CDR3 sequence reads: CASSPGASYEQYF. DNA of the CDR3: TGTGCCAGCAGTCCGGGAGCATCCTACGAGCAGTACTTC.

The CDR3 DNA is TGTGCCAGCGCGCGGACAGGGCAAAACATTCAGTACTTC. Amino acids: CASARTGQNIQYF. The gene calls are TRBV7-9 and TRBJ2-4; the match to TRBD1 covers 8 bases. The V segment lost 8 bases and the J segment 5 bases; nucleotides outside the gene matches: 5. CDR3 size: 13 residues. Germline assignment: CDR1 SEHNR and CDR2 FQNEAQ (reference sequence).

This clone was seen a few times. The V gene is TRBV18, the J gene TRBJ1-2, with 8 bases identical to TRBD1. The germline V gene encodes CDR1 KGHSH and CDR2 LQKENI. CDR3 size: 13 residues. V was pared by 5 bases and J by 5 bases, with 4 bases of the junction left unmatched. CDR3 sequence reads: CASSTGQGYGYTF. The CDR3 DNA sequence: TGTGCCAGCTCAACCGGACAGGGTTATGGCTACACCTTC.

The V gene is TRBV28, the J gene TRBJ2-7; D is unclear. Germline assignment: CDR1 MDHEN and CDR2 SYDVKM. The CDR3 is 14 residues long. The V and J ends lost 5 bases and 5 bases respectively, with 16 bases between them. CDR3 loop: CASSPLRIVDEQYF. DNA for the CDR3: TGTGCCAGCAGTCCCCTCAGGATTGTGGACGAGCAGTACTTC.

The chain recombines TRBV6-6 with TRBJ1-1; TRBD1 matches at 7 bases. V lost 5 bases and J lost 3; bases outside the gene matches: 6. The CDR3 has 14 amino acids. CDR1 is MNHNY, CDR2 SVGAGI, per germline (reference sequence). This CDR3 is CASSRQGMDTEAFF. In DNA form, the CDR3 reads TGTGCCAGCAGTCGACAGGGTATGGACACTGAAGCTTTCTTT.

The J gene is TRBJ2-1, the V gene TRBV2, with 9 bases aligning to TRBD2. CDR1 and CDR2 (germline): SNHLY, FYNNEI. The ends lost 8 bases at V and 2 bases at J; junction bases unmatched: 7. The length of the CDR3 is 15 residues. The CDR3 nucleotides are TGTGCCAGCGCCTTCACTAGCGGGCCCTACAATGAGCAGTTCTTC. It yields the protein CASAFTSGPYNEQFF.

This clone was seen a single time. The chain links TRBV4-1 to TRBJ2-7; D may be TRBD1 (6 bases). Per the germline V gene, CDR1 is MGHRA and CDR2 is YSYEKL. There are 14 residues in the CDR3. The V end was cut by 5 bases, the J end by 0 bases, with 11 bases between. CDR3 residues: CASSLRDNSYEQYF. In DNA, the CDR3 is TGCGCCAGCAGCTTAAGGGACAACTCCTACGAGCAGTACTTC.

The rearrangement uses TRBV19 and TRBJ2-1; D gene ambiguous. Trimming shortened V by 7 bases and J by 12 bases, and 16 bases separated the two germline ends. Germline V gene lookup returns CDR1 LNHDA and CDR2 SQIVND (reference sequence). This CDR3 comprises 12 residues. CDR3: CASTNPGLGQFF. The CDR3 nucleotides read TGTGCCAGTACCAACCCAGGTTTGGGGCAGTTCTTC. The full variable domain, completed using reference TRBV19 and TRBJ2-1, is DGGITQSPKYLFRKEGQNVTLSCEQNLNHDAMYWYRQDPGQGLRLIYYSQIVNDFQKGDIAEGYSVSREKKESFPLTVTSAQKNPTAFYLCASTNPGLGQFFGPGTRLTVL.

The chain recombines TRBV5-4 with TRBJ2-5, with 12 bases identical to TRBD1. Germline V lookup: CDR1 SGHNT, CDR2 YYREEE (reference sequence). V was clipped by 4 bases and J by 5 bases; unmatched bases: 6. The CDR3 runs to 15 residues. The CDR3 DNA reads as TGTGCCAGCAGCCGACGGGACAGGGGGCTGGAGACCCAGTACTTC. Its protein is CASSRRDRGLETQYF.

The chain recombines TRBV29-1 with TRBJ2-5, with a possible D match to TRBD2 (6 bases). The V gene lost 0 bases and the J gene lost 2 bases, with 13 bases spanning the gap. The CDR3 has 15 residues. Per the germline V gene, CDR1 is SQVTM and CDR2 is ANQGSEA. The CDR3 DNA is TGCAGCGTTGAAGAACGGGGAGGTGGGCAAGAGACCCAGTACTTC. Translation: CSVEERGGGQETQYF.